The 17 T cell receptor beta chains below come from one sample, sequenced in a study of shared T cell receptors in the human thymus. Some clones are missing from TCRdb's copy, which holds only in-frame ones; the method was immunoSEQ multiplex PCR. The sample includes hundreds of thousands of clones, about 89% of them seen just once. These data were also filed under a second study, of human thymus T cells.

Specimen: thymocytes. The receptors stem from a boy under three years old with a congenital heart defect.

The rearrangement joins TRBV2 to TRBJ2-1, with TRBD1 matching 8 bases. Germline V gene sequence: CDR1 SNHLY, CDR2 FYNNEI. With 6 bases clipped from V and 8 bases from J, the junction kept 9 bases outside the gene matches. The CDR3 has 14 residues. The CDR3 region has the DNA TGTGCCAGCAGGATAGGACAGGGAGAAGATGAGCAGTTCTTC. Translated, it gives CASRIGQGEDEQFF.

CDR3 DNA sequence: TGTGCCTGGAGTCCCGCTAGCGGGAGTGAGACCCAGTACTTC. Its translation is CAWSPASGSETQYF. The chain recombines TRBV30 with TRBJ2-5, with 10 nucleotides matching TRBD2. Per germline, CDR1 GTSNPN and CDR2 SVGIG (reference sequence). The CDR3 has 14 amino acids. Trimming at V came to 2 bases and at J to 5 bases, leaving 5 bases not matched to a gene.

Only one count was recorded for this clone. This chain connects TRBV5-8 to TRBJ1-5; D is uncertain. This CDR3 contains 17 residues. V was shortened by 4 bases and J by 4 bases, with 21 bases between the two germline ends. The germline CDR1 and CDR2 sequences are SGHTS and YDEGEE. CDR3 region: CASSRPWRVEGNQPQHF. As DNA, the CDR3 is TGTGCCAGCAGCCGACCTTGGCGGGTTGAAGGGAATCAGCCCCAGCATTTT.

In this sample, this clone turned up once. The V gene is TRBV15, the J gene TRBJ2-6, with D perhaps TRBD1 (6 bases). V was cut by 5 bases and J by 4 bases, with 27 bases left in between. Germline CDR1 is LNHNV and CDR2 is YYDKDF (reference sequence). The CDR3 is 20 residues long. Here the CDR3 reads CATSPRDTRRRTEGANVLTF. CDR3 coding DNA: TGTGCCACCAGCCCCCGGGACACCCGGCGCCGGACGGAAGGGGCCAACGTCCTGACTTTC.

The chain is built from TRBV5-1 and TRBJ2-7; 7 positions agree with TRBD1. Trimming took 0 bases from V and 2 from J; bases not matched to a gene: 2. The V gene's germline CDR1 is SGHRS and CDR2 YFSETQ. The CDR3 is 14 amino acids. The CDR3 nucleotides are TGCGCCAGCAGCTTGGAACAGGGGACCTACGAGCAGTACTTC. Translated, it gives CASSLEQGTYEQYF.

The rearrangement links TRBV9 to TRBJ1-1; the D gene is possibly TRBD1 (5 bases). V lost 0 bases to trimming and J lost 0 bases, with 15 bases between them. In germline, CDR1 is SGDLS, CDR2 YYNGEE. This CDR3 comprises 17 residues. Here the CDR3 reads CASSVGRGSEMNTEAFF. CDR3 in DNA: TGTGCCAGCAGCGTAGGAAGGGGTTCAGAAATGAACACTGAAGCTTTCTTT. Looking up the rest from reference TRBV9 and TRBJ1-1 gives the full variable domain: DSGVTQTPKHLITATGQRVTLRCSPRSGDLSVYWYQQSLDQGLQFLIQYYNGEERAKGNILERFSAQQFPDLHSELNLSSLELGDSALYFCASSVGRGSEMNTEAFFGQGTRLTVV.

This sequence joins TRBV27 and TRBJ2-1, with 9 bases lining up with TRBD2. The junction had 9 bases not matched to a gene; V was cut back by 7 bases and J by 2 bases. The CDR3 is 16 amino acids. CDR1 is MNHEY, CDR2 SMNVEV, per germline (reference sequence). CDR3 sequence (DNA): TGTGCCAGCATAAAGACTAGCGGCAACCCCTACAATGAGCAGTTCTTC. This sequence encodes CASIKTSGNPYNEQFF.

The chain's CDR3 is CASSVAGAGNIQYF. The CDR3 DNA follows: TGTGCCAGCAGCGTAGCAGGGGCAGGAAACATTCAGTACTTC. This chain connects TRBV9 to TRBJ2-4; possible D gene TRBD1, 6 bases. The V end was cut by 0 bases, the J end by 6 bases, with 10 bases between. The length of the CDR3 is 14 residues. The germline CDR1 and CDR2 sequences are SGDLS and YYNGEE.

The chain is built from TRBV5-1 and TRBJ2-3, with D unresolved. Germline assignment: CDR1 SGHRS and CDR2 YFSETQ. V dropped 2 bases and J dropped 2 bases, with 3 bases sitting between them. CDR3 length: 12 residues. As DNA, the CDR3 is TGCGCCAGCAGCTTCTCCACAGATACGCAGTATTTT. Protein product: CASSFSTDTQYF.

The V gene is TRBV21-1, the J gene TRBJ1-6; the table's D gene call, TRBD1, was not cross checked with the DNA. TRBV21-1 is a pseudogene locus. CDR3 length: 23 amino acids. CDR3 in amino acids: CASIHELPQGISLWGSYNSPLHF. CDR3 bases: TGTGCCAGCATCCATGAACTCCCACAGGGGATATCACTTTGGGGCTCCTATAATTCACCCCTCCACTTT.

The chain carries TRBV2 and TRBJ1-5; no clear D gene. V was shortened by 7 bases and J by 0 bases, with 13 bases between the two germline ends. The CDR3 length is 15 residues. CDR1 and CDR2 (germline): SNHLY, FYNNEI. CDR3 sequence: CASKVGRYSNQPQHF. In DNA form, the CDR3 reads TGTGCCAGCAAAGTAGGGAGGTATAGCAATCAGCCCCAGCATTTT.

The gene calls are TRBV4-3 and TRBJ2-1; 12 nucleotides agree with TRBD2. Trimming took 0 bases from V and 6 from J; bases not matched to a gene: 6. CDR3 length equals 17 residues. Germline V gene sequence: CDR1 LGHNA, CDR2 YSLEER. CDR3 in amino acids: CASSQDPLAGGTNEQFF. The CDR3, as DNA: TGCGCCAGCAGCCAAGATCCCCTAGCGGGAGGGACCAATGAGCAGTTCTTC.

The chain recombines TRBV7-2 with TRBJ1-2, with TRBD1 matching over 9 bases. The CDR3 is 15 amino acids. J lost 2 bases, V lost 5 bases, and 6 bases had no gene match. Germline CDR1 is SGHTA and CDR2 is FQGNSA. CDR3 sequence (DNA): TGTGCCAGCAGCCGCCGGGACAGGGAAAACTATGGCTACACCTTC. Amino acids: CASSRRDRENYGYTF.

The rearrangement joins TRBV14 to TRBJ2-3, with 7 bases lining up with TRBD2. The germline V gene has CDR1 SGHDN and CDR2 FVKESK. The V segment lost 4 bases and the J segment 1 base; nucleotides outside the gene matches: 8. This CDR3 contains 16 residues. The CDR3, as DNA: TGTGCCAGCAGCCGAGGGCTAGCGGTCCGCACAGATACGCAGTATTTT. This codes for CASSRGLAVRTDTQYF.

About this clone itself: Within the sample, other DNA sequences also encode this same CDR3. The CDR3 region has the DNA TGTGCCAGCAGCTTATCAGGGGCGAACACTGAAGCTTTCTTT. Protein product: CASSLSGANTEAFF. The chain has TRBV7-9 and TRBJ1-1; a weak D match, TRBD1 (6 bases). This CDR3 comprises 14 residues. Germline assignment: CDR1 SEHNR and CDR2 FQNEAQ (reference sequence). Trimming pared 2 bases from V and 1 base from J, leaving 8 bases between.

This CDR3 reads CASSFRGSTEAFF. In DNA form, the CDR3 reads TGTGCCAGCAGTTTTAGGGGGAGCACTGAAGCTTTCTTT. The rearrangement uses TRBV27 and TRBJ1-1, with a weak D call TRBD1 (6 bases). The CDR3 consists of 13 residues. V lost 3 bases, J lost 4 bases, and 9 bases lay in between. Germline V gene lookup returns CDR1 MNHEY and CDR2 SMNVEV (reference sequence).

This chain links TRBV29-1 with TRBJ1-2; 8 bases match TRBD1. CDR3 length: 12 residues. The ends lost 6 bases at V and 8 bases at J; junction bases unmatched: 8. Germline CDR1 reads SQVTM; CDR2 reads ANQGSEA. Here the CDR3 reads CSVLDRERGYTF. The CDR3 coding sequence is TGCAGCGTCTTGGACAGGGAGAGAGGCTACACCTTC.